This T cell receptor (beta chain) was retrieved from a study of radiation and T cells in renal cell carcinoma. In this sample, this clone turned up a few times. The germline V and J ends were trimmed by 0 bases and 2 bases, with 2 bases remaining between them. Germline V CDR1 and CDR2: SGHNT, YYREEE (reference sequence). This CDR3 spans 13 amino acids. Using immunoSEQ multiplex PCR, the repertoire was profiled, and TCRdb retains in-frame clones only, with some absent. Of approximately 170,000 clones in the sample, 88% are singletons; the top ten hold over 9%. As to time point: blood 4 weeks post-SBRT, at nephrectomy. Regarding treatment: 15 Gy SBRT to primary tumor, nephrectomy 4 weeks later. Serial blood draws occurred at baseline and 2 and 4 weeks post-SBRT. This renal cell carcinoma was of the clear cell type.

Source: blood, taken from a patient whose treatment included radiotherapy and nephrectomy. This chain uses TRBV5-4 with TRBJ2-2; no definite D call. The TCR originated in a woman between 50 and 59 years old with renal cell carcinoma. CDR3 amino acids: CASSLGNTGELFF. The CDR3 coding sequence is TGTGCCAGCAGCTTGGGTAACACCGGGGAGCTGTTTTTT.